These T cell receptor beta chains were read from a single sample in a study of T cells in Graves' hyperthyroidism and ophthalmopathy. In TCRdb, the multiplex PCR reads were re-called with MiXCR into one record per CDR3 protein. The sample consists of about 600,000 distinct CDR3 sequences, 15% to 20% of them appearing once. Sequencing was performed on blood. The receptors derive from a woman between 40 and 55 years old with Graves' ophthalmopathy. Both conserved end residues are part of each CDR3. The D gene is left open where the match is weak. Part of the rows lack a size; the others show once, few, many or a class for expanded clones.

d_gene	v_gene	j_gene	abundance	CDR3nt	CDR3aa
.	TRBV5-1	TRBJ1-5	.	TGCGCCAGCAGCCCCGGAGGGGTACCAGGACAGCCCCAGCATTTT	CASSPGGVPGQPQHF
.	TRBV10-3	TRBJ1-5	.	TGTGCCATCAGAGGGGGGTCGGGTCAGCCCCAGCATTTT	CAIRGGSGQPQHF
TRBD2	TRBV30	TRBJ2-1	many	TGTGCCTCCTCGTTCACTAGCGGGGGGGCCGTTGAGCAGTTCTTC	CASSFTSGGAVEQFF
TRBD1	TRBV7-9	TRBJ1-4	once	TGTGCCAGCAGCCGGACAGGTCTAAATGAAAAACTGCTTTTT	CASSRTGLNEKLLF
TRBD2	TRBV11-2	TRBJ2-1	many	TGTGCCAGCAGCTTAGGGTATGGACTAGCTAGGGCTGAGCAGTTCTTC	CASSLGYGLARAEQFF
.	TRBV11-2	TRBJ2-5	many	TGTGCCAGCAGCCCAGTAGGGACATTCTACGCGGACTTC	CASSPVGTFYADF
TRBD2	TRBV15	TRBJ2-1	.	TGTGCCACCAGCAGAGGCGGGACTAACTACAATGAGCAGTTCTTC	CATSRGGTNYNEQFF
.	TRBV4-1	TRBJ2-3	.	TGCGCCAGCAGCCAAGTTCTGAGCCACACAGATACGCAGTATTTT	CASSQVLSHTDTQYF
.	TRBV11-2	TRBJ2-7	.	TGTGCCAGCAGCCTCGTACAAGTGGGAGGATACGAGCAGTACTTC	CASSLVQVGGYEQYF
.	TRBV7-9	TRBJ1-1	many	TGTGCCAGCAGCTCCAGCCATATGAACACTGAAGCTTTCTTT	CASSSSHMNTEAFF
TRBD1	TRBV18	TRBJ1-1	.	TGTGTCAGCTCCCGACAGGGGGTGTTGTCGGACACTGAAGCTTTCTTT	CVSSRQGVLSDTEAFF
.	TRBV6-1	TRBJ2-5	many	TGTGCCAGCAGTTACGCAGTCGGGACTGGATGGACCCAGTACTTC	CASSYAVGTGWTQYF
.	TRBV11-2	TRBJ2-7	.	TGTGCCAGCAGCTTAGGCCTGACAGTTTCCGAGCAGTACTTC	CASSLGLTVSEQYF
.	TRBV2	TRBJ1-2	many	TGTGCCAGCAGTGAAGGGGGGGGGGGGACCTATGGCTACACCTTC	CASSEGGGGTYGYTF
TRBD1	TRBV20-1	TRBJ1-3	few	TGCAGTGCTAGACCACGGACAGGGTGGTCCATATATTTT	CSARPRTGWSIYF
TRBD1	TRBV12-5	TRBJ2-7	.	TGTGCTAGTGGTTTGAGCCTAGGGAGACCCGGGACAGAAGTCTACGAGCAGTACTTC	CASGLSLGRPGTEVYEQYF
.	TRBV6-1	TRBJ1-4	few	TGTGCCAGCAGTCGGGACCCAAGAAATGAAAAACTGTTTTTT	CASSRDPRNEKLFF
.	TRBV20-1	TRBJ2-3	.	TGCAGTGCTCCTACCACAGATACGCAGTATTTT	CSAPTTDTQYF
.	TRBV20-1	TRBJ1-4	many	TGCAGTGCTAGAGATCCTTTCTGGGGTGAAAAACTGTTTTTT	CSARDPFWGEKLFF
.	TRBV2	TRBJ2-7	many	TGTGCCAGCAGTGACACGGGGGCCCGCTACGAGCAGTACTTC	CASSDTGARYEQYF
TRBD2	TRBV5-1	TRBJ2-1	many	TGCGCCAGCAGCTTGCCGCCACCGACTAGCAGGAGACCCGAGTCCTACAATGAGCAGTTCTTC	CASSLPPPTSRRPESYNEQFF
TRBD1	TRBV6-1	TRBJ1-1	few	TGTGCCAGCAGTGCGCGCCCCGGGACAGGCAACACTGAAGCTTTCTTT	CASSARPGTGNTEAFF
.	TRBV2	TRBJ1-2	many	TGTGCCAGCAGTGTGGGCAATACTAACTATGGCTACACCTTC	CASSVGNTNYGYTF
.	TRBV11-2	TRBJ1-1	many	TGTGCCAGCAGCTCCCTCCGCAGGCTGAACACTGAAGCTTTCTTT	CASSSLRRLNTEAFF
TRBD1	TRBV6-2/TRBV6-3	TRBJ1-3	many	TGTGCCAGCAGTACGACAGGGGACGGCTCTGGAAACACCATATATTTT	CASSTTGDGSGNTIYF
TRBD2	TRBV18	TRBJ2-1	many	TGTGCCAGCTCACCACGGACTAGCGGGAGTCTGAATGAGCAGTTCTTC	CASSPRTSGSLNEQFF
.	TRBV7-8	TRBJ2-1	few	TGTGCCAGCAGCTCCGGGCCCACCTCCTACAATGAGCAGTTCTTC	CASSSGPTSYNEQFF
.	TRBV20-1	TRBJ1-6	few	TGCAGTGCTAGAATACAGGGTGTAGTCTCACCCCTCCACTTT	CSARIQGVVSPLHF
.	TRBV6-4	TRBJ2-1	.	TGTGCCAGTGGGGCGGCCTCGGACGAGCAGTTCTTC	CASGAASDEQFF
.	TRBV6-1	TRBJ2-5	.	TGTGCCAGCAGGATAGGACAGATGCAAGAGACCCAGTACTTC	CASRIGQMQETQYF